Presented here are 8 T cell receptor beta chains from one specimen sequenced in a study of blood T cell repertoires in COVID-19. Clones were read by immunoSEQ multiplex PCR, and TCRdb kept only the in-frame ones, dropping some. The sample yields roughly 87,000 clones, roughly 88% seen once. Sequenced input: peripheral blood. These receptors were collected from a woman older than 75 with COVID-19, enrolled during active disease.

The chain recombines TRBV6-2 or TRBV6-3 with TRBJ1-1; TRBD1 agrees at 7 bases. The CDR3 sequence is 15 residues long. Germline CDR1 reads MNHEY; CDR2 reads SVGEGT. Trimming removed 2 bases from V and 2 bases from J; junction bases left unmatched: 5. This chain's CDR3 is CASSYHRGLNTEAFF. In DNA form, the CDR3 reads TGTGCCAGCAGTTACCATAGGGGGCTTAACACTGAAGCTTTCTTT.

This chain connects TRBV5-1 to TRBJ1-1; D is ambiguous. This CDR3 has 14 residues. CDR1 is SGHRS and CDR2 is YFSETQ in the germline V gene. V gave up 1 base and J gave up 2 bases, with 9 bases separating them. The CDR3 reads CASSLFGRNTEAFF. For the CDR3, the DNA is TGCGCCAGCAGCTTGTTTGGGCGAAACACTGAAGCTTTCTTT.

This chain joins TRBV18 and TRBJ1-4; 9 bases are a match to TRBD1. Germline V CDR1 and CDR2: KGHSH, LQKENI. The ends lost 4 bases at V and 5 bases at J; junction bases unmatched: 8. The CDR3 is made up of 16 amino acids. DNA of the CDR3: TGTGCCAGCTCACTTAGACAGGGGGAGTTGAATGAAAAACTGTTTTTT. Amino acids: CASSLRQGELNEKLFF.

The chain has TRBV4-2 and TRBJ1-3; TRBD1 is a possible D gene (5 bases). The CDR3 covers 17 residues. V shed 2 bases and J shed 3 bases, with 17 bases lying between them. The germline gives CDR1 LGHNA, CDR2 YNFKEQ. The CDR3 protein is CASSQQAPGESGNTIYF. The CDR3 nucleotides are TGTGCCAGCAGCCAACAAGCCCCGGGGGAAAGTGGAAACACCATATATTTT.

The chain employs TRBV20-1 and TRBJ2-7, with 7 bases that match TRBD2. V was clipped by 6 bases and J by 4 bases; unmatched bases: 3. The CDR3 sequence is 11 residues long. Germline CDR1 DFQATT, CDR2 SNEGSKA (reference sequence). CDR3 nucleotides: TGCAGTGCAGCGGGGCTTTACGAGCAGTACTTC. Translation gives CSAAGLYEQYF.

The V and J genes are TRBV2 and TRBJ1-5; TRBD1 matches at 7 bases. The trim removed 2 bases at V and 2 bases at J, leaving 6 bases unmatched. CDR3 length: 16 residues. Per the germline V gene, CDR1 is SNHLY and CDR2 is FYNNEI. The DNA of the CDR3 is TGTGCCAGCAGTGAAACAACAGGGGTCGGCAATCAGCCCCAGCATTTT. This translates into CASSETTGVGNQPQHF.

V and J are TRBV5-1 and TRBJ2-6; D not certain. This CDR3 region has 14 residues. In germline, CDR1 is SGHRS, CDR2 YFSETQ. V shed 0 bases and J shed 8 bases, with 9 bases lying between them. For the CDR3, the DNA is TGCGCCAGCAGCTTGGAAGCAAGCACCAACGTCCTGACTTTC. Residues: CASSLEASTNVLTF.

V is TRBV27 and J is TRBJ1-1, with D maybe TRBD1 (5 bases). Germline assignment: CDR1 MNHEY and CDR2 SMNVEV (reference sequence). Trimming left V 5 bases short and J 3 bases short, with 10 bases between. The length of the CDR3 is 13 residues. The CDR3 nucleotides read TGTGCCAGCAGTGAGCGGGGGGACACTGAAGCTTTCTTT. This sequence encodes CASSERGDTEAFF.